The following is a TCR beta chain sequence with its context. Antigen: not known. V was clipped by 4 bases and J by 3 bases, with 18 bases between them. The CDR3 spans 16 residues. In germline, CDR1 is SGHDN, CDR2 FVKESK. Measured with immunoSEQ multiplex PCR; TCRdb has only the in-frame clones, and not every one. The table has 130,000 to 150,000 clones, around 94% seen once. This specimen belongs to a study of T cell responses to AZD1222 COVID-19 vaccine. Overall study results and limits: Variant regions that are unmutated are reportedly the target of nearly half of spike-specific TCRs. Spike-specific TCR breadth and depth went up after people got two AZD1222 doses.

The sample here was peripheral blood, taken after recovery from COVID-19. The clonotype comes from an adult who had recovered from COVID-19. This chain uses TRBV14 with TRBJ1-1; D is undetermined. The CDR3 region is CASSPSPGQPYTEAFF. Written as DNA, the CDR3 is TGTGCCAGCAGCCCCTCCCCCGGTCAGCCTTACACTGAAGCTTTCTTT.